This TCR beta chain was found in a study of T-cell reconstitution after alpha-beta-depleted transplantation in children. Study results and caveats: At around two months after transplant, the alpha-beta T cells were reportedly derived from several hundred expanded clones that came from non-depleted graft cells.

This clonotype showed up just a few times. The target antigen is unknown. Trimming removed 4 bases at V and 7 bases at J, with 5 bases between. The CDR3 is 11 amino acids. Germline CDR1 reads MDHEN; CDR2 reads SYDVKM. Researchers prepared the TCRbeta library using unique molecular identifiers, the study reports. One entry per CDR3 protein results from TCRdb running MiXCR on the PCR reads. The sample carries fewer than 700,000 distinct CDR3 sequences, 10% to 15% recorded once. The rearrangement links TRBV28 to TRBJ1-5; D is ambiguous. Sequenced material: PBMCs, mostly from graft donor cells, taken 360 days after TCRalphabeta/CD19-depleted stem cell transplant. This sequence originates from a male patient under 18 who had a stem cell transplant for acute myeloid leukemia, so the T cells may come from the graft donor. The CDR3, as DNA: TGTGCCAGCAGTTCTGACCAGCCCCAGCATTTT. Protein sequence: CASSSDQPQHF.